These T cell receptor beta chains were read from a single sample in a study of blood T cell repertoires in COVID-19. Data came from immunoSEQ multiplex PCR; TCRdb stores just in-frame clones and leaves some out. The sample shows roughly 99,000 clones, approximately 90% of them seen only once. The sequencing input was peripheral blood. These receptors all come from a man aged 50 or older with active or convalescent COVID-19. The CDR3 runs from the conserved cysteine through the conserved F or W. Each record gives: J gene, V gene, CDR3 protein.

J gene: TRBJ2-5; V gene: TRBV27; CDR3 protein: CASSLRGWLETQYF
J gene: TRBJ2-3; V gene: TRBV7-8; CDR3 protein: CASSLGGRGSSTDTQYF
J gene: TRBJ2-2; V gene: TRBV29-1; CDR3 protein: CSVVGRASGQGGELFF
J gene: TRBJ1-2; V gene: TRBV6-5; CDR3 protein: CASSFGTGTNYGYTF
J gene: TRBJ2-3; V gene: TRBV19; CDR3 protein: CASQGLAGRDTQYF
J gene: TRBJ2-5; V gene: TRBV18; CDR3 protein: CASSLGQVQETQYF
J gene: TRBJ1-2; V gene: TRBV6-1; CDR3 protein: CASSEGLQNYGYTF
J gene: TRBJ1-4; V gene: TRBV25-1; CDR3 protein: CASQGGERWTNEKLFF
J gene: TRBJ2-3; V gene: TRBV24-1; CDR3 protein: CATSDLHSTDTQYF
J gene: TRBJ2-3; V gene: TRBV21-1; CDR3 protein: CASSKESVASGIPSTDTQYF
J gene: TRBJ1-3; V gene: TRBV28; CDR3 protein: CASSGDWKGNTIYF
J gene: TRBJ2-7; V gene: TRBV2; CDR3 protein: CASSEAGSGSSYEQYF
J gene: TRBJ1-2; V gene: TRBV6-2/TRBV6-3; CDR3 protein: CASSRRGLLDGYTF
J gene: TRBJ2-1; V gene: TRBV7-2; CDR3 protein: CASSPFVGGLPPDEQFF
J gene: TRBJ1-2; V gene: TRBV19; CDR3 protein: CASSRTGGNYGYTF
J gene: TRBJ2-4; V gene: TRBV7-9; CDR3 protein: CASSSLGQGDKNIQYF
J gene: TRBJ2-1; V gene: TRBV18; CDR3 protein: CASSPFQTSGSRSSYNEQFF
J gene: TRBJ2-7; V gene: TRBV12-3/TRBV12-4; CDR3 protein: CASSYRDYEQYF
J gene: TRBJ2-3; V gene: TRBV28; CDR3 protein: CASSSQGLAGADTQYF
J gene: TRBJ2-1; V gene: TRBV7-2; CDR3 protein: CASSLRRPGLAGGVLFF
J gene: TRBJ1-1; V gene: TRBV5-1; CDR3 protein: CASSRQGRDTEAFF
J gene: TRBJ1-2; V gene: TRBV6-5; CDR3 protein: CASSWDRNYGYTF
J gene: TRBJ1-5; V gene: TRBV19; CDR3 protein: CASSIQGIEPQHF
J gene: TRBJ2-3; V gene: TRBV4-1; CDR3 protein: CASSQGQDTQYF
J gene: TRBJ2-7; V gene: TRBV11-2; CDR3 protein: CASSFRPYEQYF
J gene: TRBJ1-6; V gene: TRBV28; CDR3 protein: CASKGAGTVYNSPLHF
J gene: TRBJ1-2; V gene: TRBV19; CDR3 protein: CASSTGTGPSGGYTF
J gene: TRBJ1-5; V gene: TRBV12-3/TRBV12-4; CDR3 protein: CASRPQGNQPQHF
J gene: TRBJ1-1; V gene: TRBV5-8; CDR3 protein: CASSHEPGTEAFF
J gene: TRBJ1-5; V gene: TRBV29-1; CDR3 protein: CSVLTGHSNQPQHF
J gene: TRBJ2-2; V gene: TRBV18; CDR3 protein: CASSPLAGFTGELFF
J gene: TRBJ2-2; V gene: TRBV7-7; CDR3 protein: CASSSSEFGELFF
J gene: TRBJ1-4; V gene: TRBV5-6; CDR3 protein: CASSRSGHGDEKLFF
J gene: TRBJ1-1; V gene: TRBV7-8; CDR3 protein: CASSFFGGTEAFF
J gene: TRBJ2-7; V gene: TRBV28; CDR3 protein: CASTLQGYEQYF
J gene: TRBJ2-3; V gene: TRBV29-1; CDR3 protein: CSVLTVTGTDTQYF
J gene: TRBJ1-5; V gene: TRBV6-2/TRBV6-3; CDR3 protein: CASSYPDQPQHF
J gene: TRBJ1-5; V gene: TRBV3-1/TRBV3-2; CDR3 protein: CASSQDDSYQPQHF
J gene: TRBJ2-1; V gene: TRBV5-1; CDR3 protein: CASSLTFLPQGAKGEQFF
J gene: TRBJ2-5; V gene: TRBV14; CDR3 protein: CASSQAGLALAQYF
J gene: TRBJ1-1; V gene: TRBV14; CDR3 protein: CASRRNLNTEAFF
J gene: TRBJ2-2; V gene: TRBV29-1; CDR3 protein: CSVERRRSGRAGELFF
J gene: TRBJ2-1; V gene: TRBV3-1/TRBV3-2; CDR3 protein: CASSPIAVGNEQFF
J gene: TRBJ2-7; V gene: TRBV6-5; CDR3 protein: CASRPGTGGYEQYF
J gene: TRBJ1-4; V gene: TRBV6-5; CDR3 protein: CATSGTVSTNEKLFF
J gene: TRBJ2-3; V gene: TRBV11-2; CDR3 protein: CASSLDRGGTDTQYF